The T cell receptor (beta chain) described here comes from a study of blood T cell repertoires in COVID-19. Overall study: Samples of COVID-19 (acute and convalescent) were obtained from the United States, Italy and Spain. In each case, the material was cDNA or gDNA derived from T cells, B-cell-depleted T cells, or PBMCs.

Original processing notes: Counts of nucleated cells, estimated from reference gene primer amplification, were obtained. TCRdb keeps only in-frame clones here, not all; method: immunoSEQ multiplex PCR. V and J calls and clone size are as listed in that table; D and trimming were resolved from the DNA. This table holds 150,000 to 200,000 clones, about 82% found once. The sequenced sample consisted of peripheral blood. The TCR originated in a woman under 40 with acute or convalescent COVID-19.

The CDR3 sequence is CASSSGQTLGSPLHF. The CDR3 nucleotides are TGTGCCAGCAGCTCGGGACAGACTCTCGGTTCACCCCTCCACTTT. The gene calls are TRBV7-3 and TRBJ1-6; 7 nucleotides line up with TRBD1. Losses at the gene ends were 4 bases for V and 9 bases for J; bases not matched to a gene: 9. This CDR3 has 15 residues. Germline assignment: CDR1 SGHTA and CDR2 FQGTGA.